The 31 T cell receptor beta chains below were found in one sample sequenced in a study of cytomegalovirus exposure and HLA in healthy donors. Some clones are missing from TCRdb's copy, which holds only in-frame ones; the method was immunoSEQ multiplex PCR. The sample yields around 250,000 clones, about nine tenths seen once. Sequenced material: PBMCs. The receptor set was obtained from a woman in her 30s in good health and CMV-seronegative.

The rearrangement links TRBV7-2 to TRBJ2-5, with TRBD2 as a possible D gene (7 bases). This CDR3 comprises 15 residues. The V end was cut by 5 bases, the J end by 5 bases, with 18 bases between. CDR1 SGHTA and CDR2 FQGNSA come from the germline V gene. The CDR3 bases are TGTGCCAGCAGCCCTCGGGGGGCATCAACGGAGACCCAGTACTTC. Translation: CASSPRGASTETQYF.

The genes are TRBV20-1 and TRBJ2-7; D not resolved. V was pared by 4 bases and J by 3 bases, with 7 bases between. CDR3 length: 11 amino acids. Germline CDR1 DFQATT, CDR2 SNEGSKA (reference sequence). The CDR3 nucleotides read TGCAGTGCTATAGACAACTACGAGCAGTACTTC. Its translation is CSAIDNYEQYF.

The chain employs TRBV16 and TRBJ1-2, with 9 bases fitting TRBD1. This CDR3 has 15 residues. V was pared by 0 bases and J by 6 bases, with 5 bases of the junction left unmatched. Germline V gives CDR1 KGHSY, CDR2 FQNENV. The DNA for the CDR3 is TGTGCCAGCAGCCAATCGGACAGGGGAACGGATGGCTACACCTTC. This encodes CASSQSDRGTDGYTF. The full variable domain, its missing parts supplied by reference TRBV16 and TRBJ1-2, is GEEVAQTPKHLVRGEGQKAKLYCAPIKGHSYVFWYQQVLKNEFKFLISFQNENVFDETGMPKERFSAKCLPNSPCSLEIQATKLEDSAVYFCASSQSDRGTDGYTFGSGTRLTVV.

The genes are TRBV28 and TRBJ2-7, with D maybe TRBD1 (5 bases). Germline V lookup: CDR1 MDHEN, CDR2 SYDVKM. Between the trimmed V and J ends, which lost 1 base and 2 bases, there was a span of 9 bases. This CDR3 region has 14 residues. CDR3 protein: CASSLYTTAYEQYF. Here the CDR3 DNA reads TGTGCCAGCAGTTTATATACGACAGCCTACGAGCAGTACTTC.

This rearrangement joins TRBV6-5 to TRBJ2-7; TRBD1 is a possible D gene (6 bases). Germline V gives CDR1 MNHEY, CDR2 SVGAGI. The V end was cut by 6 bases, the J end by 0 bases, with 15 bases between. The CDR3 is 15 residues long. CDR3 region: CASRPRQDYSYEQYF. CDR3 in DNA: TGTGCCAGCAGGCCCCGACAGGATTACTCCTACGAGCAGTACTTC.

The chain combines TRBV4-3 with TRBJ2-1; TRBD1 is a possible D gene (6 bases). This CDR3 is built from 16 residues. The germline CDR1 and CDR2 sequences are LGHNA and YSLEER. Trimming stripped 1 base from V and 1 base from J, with 11 bases between. CDR3 region: CASSQGLGGSYNEQFF. The CDR3 nucleotides read TGCGCCAGCAGCCAAGGTCTAGGGGGATCCTACAATGAGCAGTTCTTC.

The V and J genes are TRBV25-1 and TRBJ1-4; tentative D call: TRBD1 (5 bases). V was clipped by 2 bases and J by 0 bases, with 10 bases between them. CDR1 and CDR2 from the germline V gene are MGHDK and SYGVNS. The CDR3 totals 16 residues. CDR3 sequence reads: CASSEGGVATNEKLFF. CDR3 nucleotide sequence: TGTGCCAGCAGTGAAGGGGGAGTCGCAACTAATGAAAAACTGTTTTTT.

This sequence joins TRBV5-1 and TRBJ2-7; the match to TRBD2 covers 8 bases. Trimming took 0 bases from V and 3 from J; bases not matched to a gene: 8. CDR1 and CDR2 (germline): SGHRS, YFSETQ. The CDR3 has 16 amino acids. DNA of the CDR3: TGCGCCAGCAGCTTGGCCGAGTCGGCGGGAGGCTACGAGCAGTACTTC. Encoded protein: CASSLAESAGGYEQYF. The variable domain in full, completed from reference TRBV5-1 and TRBJ2-7, reads KAGVTQTPRYLIKTRGQQVTLSCSPISGHRSVSWYQQTPGQGLQFLFEYFSETQRNKGNFPGRFSGRQFSNSRSEMNVSTLELGDSALYLCASSLAESAGGYEQYFGPGTRLTVT.

V gene TRBV15 combines with J gene TRBJ2-7; 9 bases align to TRBD2. CDR3 length: 17 amino acids. Germline V gives CDR1 LNHNV, CDR2 YYDKDF (reference sequence). V gave up 1 base and J gave up 0 bases; unmatched junction bases: 7. CDR3 DNA: TGTGCCACCAGCAGAGTTTTAGCGGGAGCTCTCTCCTACGAGCAGTACTTC. Protein sequence: CATSRVLAGALSYEQYF.

The chain carries TRBV18 and TRBJ2-3; 12 positions agree with TRBD2. Trimming cost V 3 bases and J 4 bases; bases outside gene matches: 8. Germline CDR1 is KGHSH and CDR2 is LQKENI. CDR3 size: 17 residues. Written as DNA, the CDR3 is TGTGCCAGCTCACCGCTAGCGGGAGGGCCCGGGGCAGATACGCAGTATTTT. This codes for CASSPLAGGPGADTQYF.

This clone was seen more than once but under ten times. The chain has TRBV4-1 and TRBJ1-5; TRBD1 might be the D (5 bases). The CDR3 extends over 14 amino acids. CDR1 and CDR2 from the germline V gene are MGHRA and YSYEKL. Deletions cut 0 bases from V and 10 bases from J, with 13 bases between. The CDR3 here is CASSQDPMGEPQHF. The CDR3 DNA is TGCGCCAGCAGCCAAGACCCCATGGGGGAACCCCAGCATTTT.

This clone was counted a few times. The chain combines TRBV12-5 with TRBJ1-2; D is undetermined. Trimming shortened V by 7 bases and J by 4 bases, and 13 bases separated the two germline ends. CDR1 and CDR2 from the germline V gene are LGHNT and FRNRAP. The CDR3 sequence is 13 residues long. CDR3 region: CASAPEPSYGYTF. The CDR3 DNA follows: TGTGCTAGTGCCCCCGAGCCCAGCTATGGCTACACCTTC.

The chain combines TRBV6-1 with TRBJ1-1; the D is unclear. CDR3 length equals 12 residues. Germline V lookup: CDR1 MNHNS, CDR2 SASEGT. The ends were cut back, 4 bases at V and 6 bases at J, with 9 bases in the middle. CDR3 in amino acids: CASSARGAEAFF. CDR3 coding DNA: TGTGCCAGCAGTGCGCGTGGCGCTGAAGCTTTCTTT.

Ten or more counts support this clone. CDR3 DNA sequence: TGCGCCAGCAGCTTGTTCCAGGAGACCTACGAGCAGTACTTC. Protein product: CASSLFQETYEQYF. The chain recombines TRBV5-1 with TRBJ2-7; no firm D call. The ends were cut back, 1 base at V and 2 bases at J, with 10 bases in the middle. Germline V gene data show CDR1 as SGHRS and CDR2 as YFSETQ. This CDR3 has 14 residues.

In this sample, this clone turned up once. The CDR3 DNA reads TGTGCCAGCACCCTAGGGGCGGGTGCATACCAAGAGACCCAGTACTTC. Translating it yields CASTLGAGAYQETQYF. The chain links TRBV7-2 to TRBJ2-5, with D perhaps assigned TRBD1 or TRBD2 (5 bases each). The CDR3 has 16 residues. CDR1 and CDR2 (germline): SGHTA, FQGNSA. V lost 7 bases and J 0 bases, leaving 18 bases between the germline ends.

Here the CDR3 reads CASSPVKEGDEQFF. In DNA, the CDR3 is TGTGCCAGCAGCCCAGTTAAAGAGGGGGATGAGCAGTTCTTC. The V and J genes are TRBV28 and TRBJ2-1; D may be TRBD1 (6 bases). From germline, CDR1 is MDHEN and CDR2 SYDVKM. This CDR3 has 14 residues. Between the trimmed V and J ends, which lost 6 bases and 8 bases, there was a span of 17 bases.

This chain connects TRBV28 to TRBJ1-1; D possibly corresponds to TRBD1 (6 bases). Trimming left V 0 bases short and J 1 base short, with 15 bases between. This CDR3 is 17 amino acids long. The germline V gene has CDR1 MDHEN and CDR2 SYDVKM. The CDR3 sequence: CASSLWGAGRGNTEAFF. The CDR3 DNA reads TGTGCCAGCAGTTTATGGGGGGCCGGGCGTGGGAACACTGAAGCTTTCTTT.

The chain employs TRBV18 and TRBJ2-2; 10 bases map to TRBD2. This CDR3 has 16 residues. With 3 bases clipped from V and 2 bases from J, the junction kept 3 bases outside the gene matches. Looked up from germline, CDR1 is KGHSH and CDR2 is LQKENI. The CDR3 sequence is CASSPSSGRNTGELFF. CDR3 bases: TGTGCCAGCTCACCTTCTAGCGGGAGAAACACCGGGGAGCTGTTTTTT.

The chain has TRBV5-5 and TRBJ2-5; 7 bases align to TRBD1. CDR1 and CDR2 from the germline V gene are SGHKS and YYEKEE (reference sequence). V dropped 4 bases and J dropped 3; count of bases not matched to a gene: 12. The CDR3 contains 16 residues. The CDR3 bases are TGTGCCAGCAGCACTTCCCCGGGACAGAGAAAAGAGACCCAGTACTTC. Translation gives CASSTSPGQRKETQYF.

This chain connects TRBV7-8 to TRBJ2-3; D remains unclear. Looked up from germline, CDR1 is SGHVS and CDR2 is FQNEAQ. CDR3 length equals 13 residues. CDR3 coding DNA: TGTGCTACCAACCGAGTAAGCACAGATACGCAGTATTTT. It codes for CATNRVSTDTQYF.

This clone has only one observation. The chain is built from TRBV30 and TRBJ1-1; no definite D call. Germline V lookup: CDR1 GTSNPN, CDR2 SVGIG (reference sequence). Trimming cost V 2 bases and J 0 bases, with 7 bases left between them. There are 13 residues in the CDR3. The CDR3 coding sequence is TGTGCCTGGAGTACGGATTTGAACACTGAAGCTTTCTTT. Its protein product is CAWSTDLNTEAFF.

Written as DNA, the CDR3 is TGCAGCGTTGGGTCCAGGGGTGATTTCGGACCTTTCTTT. Its protein product is CSVGSRGDFGPFF. V is TRBV29-1 and J is TRBJ1-1, with TRBD1 as a possible D gene (6 bases). This CDR3 spans 13 amino acids. Germline V CDR1 and CDR2: SQVTM, ANQGSEA. V lost 4 bases and J 12 bases, leaving 21 bases between the germline ends.

J is TRBJ2-1 and V is TRBV5-1; the D gene is possibly TRBD1 (5 bases). With 0 bases removed from V and 4 bases from J, the gap between germline ends came to 8 bases. This CDR3 spans 14 amino acids. Looked up from germline, CDR1 is SGHRS and CDR2 is YFSETQ. The CDR3 region has the DNA TGCGCCAGCAGCTTGGATGCAGGGTACAATGAGCAGTTCTTC. This codes for CASSLDAGYNEQFF.

The chain's CDR3 is CASSPAFLGGVHYGYTF. The CDR3 nucleotides are TGTGCCAGCAGCCCCGCTTTTCTCGGGGGGGTACACTATGGCTACACCTTC. The J gene is TRBJ1-2, the V gene TRBV9, with a tentative D call TRBD1 (5 bases). The CDR3 is made up of 17 amino acids. Germline CDR1 SGDLS, CDR2 YYNGEE. V was trimmed by 4 bases and J by 3 bases, leaving 22 bases between them.

The rearrangement joins TRBV15 to TRBJ2-7, with D possibly matching TRBD2 (5 bases). Per germline, CDR1 LNHNV and CDR2 YYDKDF (reference sequence). The ends were cut back, 5 bases at V and 7 bases at J, with 18 bases in the middle. The CDR3 is 14 residues long. The DNA of the CDR3 is TGTGCCACCAGCGGCACGGACTCAATAGAAGAGCAGTACTTC. Protein: CATSGTDSIEEQYF.

The rearrangement uses TRBV29-1 and TRBJ2-3; TRBD2 matches at 13 bases. CDR1 SQVTM and CDR2 ANQGSEA come from the germline V gene. This CDR3 has 18 residues. The V gene end was trimmed by 5 bases and the J gene end by 1 base; junction bases not matched to a gene: 12. The CDR3 coding sequence is TGCAGCGTTCGTGGGACTAGCGGGACTACAGGTGGCACAGATACGCAGTATTTT. It is translated as CSVRGTSGTTGGTDTQYF.

The chain joins TRBV2 to TRBJ2-7; the match to TRBD1 covers 7 bases. This CDR3 is built from 13 residues. The germline CDR1 and CDR2 sequences are SNHLY and FYNNEI. The J segment lost 1 base and the V segment lost 8 bases, leaving 5 bases of the junction unmatched. The CDR3 DNA follows: TGTGCCAGCGACCGGGGACAGTCCTACGAGCAGTACTTC. Translated: CASDRGQSYEQYF.

The DNA of the CDR3 is TGTGCCAGCAGCGTAGGACCTAGCGGGTCATCCTACGAGCAGTACTTC. Protein sequence: CASSVGPSGSSYEQYF. V is TRBV9 and J is TRBJ2-7; 8 bases align to TRBD2. This CDR3 comprises 16 residues. V was clipped by 0 bases and J by 1 base; unmatched bases: 6. Germline loops: CDR1 SGDLS, CDR2 YYNGEE. The variable domain in full, completed from reference TRBV9 and TRBJ2-7, reads DSGVTQTPKHLITATGQRVTLRCSPRSGDLSVYWYQQSLDQGLQFLIQYYNGEERAKGNILERFSAQQFPDLHSELNLSSLELGDSALYFCASSVGPSGSSYEQYFGPGTRLTVT.

This clone showed up just a few times. The rearrangement joins TRBV7-3 to TRBJ1-2; TRBD1 aligns across 7 bases. The germline gives CDR1 SGHTA, CDR2 FQGTGA. The CDR3 is 14 amino acids. Trimming cost V 5 bases and J 7 bases; bases outside gene matches: 10. The CDR3: CASSASGTEIGYTF. In DNA, the CDR3 is TGTGCCAGCAGCGCCTCCGGGACAGAGATTGGCTACACCTTC.

V usage is TRBV27 and J usage is TRBJ2-7, with TRBD1 matching 9 bases. Germline V gene lookup returns CDR1 MNHEY and CDR2 SMNVEV (reference sequence). V gave up 5 bases and J gave up 3 bases; unmatched junction bases: 8. This CDR3 has 15 residues. The chain's CDR3 is CASSAYTGGGYEQYF. CDR3 bases: TGTGCCAGCAGTGCATATACAGGGGGCGGCTACGAGCAGTACTTC.

The chain links TRBV30 to TRBJ1-1, with a possible D match to TRBD1 (5 bases). Trimming shortened V by 7 bases and J by 5 bases, and 17 bases separated the two germline ends. Germline V gene data show CDR1 as GTSNPN and CDR2 as SVGIG (reference sequence). The CDR3 runs 13 residues. The chain's CDR3 is CAFQPGRKTEAFF. CDR3 DNA: TGTGCCTTCCAACCAGGGAGAAAAACTGAAGCTTTCTTT.